This T cell receptor (beta chain) was documented in a study of T cells in Graves' hyperthyroidism and ophthalmopathy. Study results and limitations: Ophthalmopathy and stable hyperthyroidism were told apart by a 13 V-J model. Ophthalmopathy onset followed model prediction by a median around six months. Blood also showed most of the thyroid clonotypes that were expanded above 0.001.

Clinical symptoms, serum thyroxine and TRAb, thyroid ultrasound and orbital computed tomography together formed the diagnostic basis. To note about this clonotype: Its cognate antigen is unknown.

Amplification of TCR beta CDR3 regions used RNA as the template. A first-round RT-PCR of the TCR CDR3 used the HTBI primer set. TCRdb fed the multiplex PCR reads into MiXCR, producing one record per CDR3 protein. The repertoire holds about 500,000 distinct CDR3 sequences, with 46% as singletons. The V gene's germline CDR1 is SGHTA and CDR2 FQGTGA. The CDR3 sequence is 14 residues long. Trimming left V 6 bases short and J 7 bases short, with 15 bases between. Sequenced sample: peripheral blood or thyroid tissue (not recorded which). This TCR was recovered from an adult woman with Graves' disease, either hyperthyroidism or ophthalmopathy (not recorded which). This rearrangement joins TRBV7-3 to TRBJ1-4; weak D call: TRBD1 (6 bases). The CDR3 loop reads CASRRRGWGEKLFF. CDR3 DNA: TGTGCCAGCAGGCGGAGGGGGTGGGGTGAAAAACTGTTTTTT. The full variable domain, rest sourced from reference TRBV7-3 and TRBJ1-4, is GAGVSQTPSNKVTEKGKYVELRCDPISGHTALYWYRQSLGQGPEFLIYFQGTGAADDSGLPNDRFFAVRPEGSVSTLKIQRTERGDSAVYLCASRRRGWGEKLFFGSGTQLSVL.